Detailed here is one T cell receptor beta chain. Its antigen remains undetermined. Base-call qualities are not available, and no considerably larger clone is one nucleotide away. This sample is drawn from a study of Ad26.COV2.S vaccination and SARS-CoV-2 variants (dated by TCRdb to the early 2020s). For context, the study as a whole: Donors in the vaccine arm were drawn from COV1001, a multicentre, randomized, double-blind, placebo-controlled phase I-IIa trial testing Ad26.COV2.S in healthy adults. Dosing of Ad26.COV2.S was intramuscular, at either 5x10^10 or 1x10^11 viral particles, delivered as one shot or as two shots spaced 56 days apart. TCRbeta repertoire sequencing was used to assess the specificity and breadth of SARS-CoV-2-reactive T cell receptors after Ad26.COV2.S vaccination. The TCR-sequenced set comprised approximately 32 samples: around 20 Ad26.COV2.S vaccine recipients, 5 placebo recipients and 8 SARS-CoV-2 convalescent individuals. Participants in the trial were split at random into five groups of five each, receiving low-dose or high-dose Ad26.COV2.S once or twice, or else placebo on both occasions. Investigators remained blinded to trial group allocation during experiments and outcome assessment. Results the study describes overall, beyond this receptor: It was noted by the authors that total T cell responses may have been underestimated by the TCR breadth and depth analyses. Vaccine and placebo recipients had similar non-spike TCR breadth, a finding consistent with the vaccine containing only spike. Spike-specific TCR breadth was higher in Ad26.COV2.S recipients than in placebo recipients (P = 0.0014). After vaccination, spike-specific CD8+ and CD4+ T cell responses were reported to show substantial breadth. Comparing responses between vaccine doses or regimens was not something the study was powered to do.

The immunoSEQ Assay was the method used to sequence TCRbeta CDR3 regions. After extraction, genomic DNA underwent amplification by bias-controlled multiplex PCR, followed by high-throughput sequencing. On the authors' methods: Collapsing and filtering of sequences were performed to quantify the absolute abundance of each unique TCRbeta CDR3 region. T cell fraction was estimated by normalization of TCRbeta template counts to usable DNA, with usable DNA being measured through amplification of reference genes present in all nucleated cells. Repertoire TCRs were annotated as SARS-CoV-2-specific by exact matching of V gene, CDR3 amino acid sequence and J gene to a known reactive TCR set. The reference SARS-CoV-2 TCR set was obtained from MIRA and was filtered for enrichment in COVID-19-positive ImmuneCODE repertoires, whereby public or cross-reactive TCRs were removed. Drawing on the MIRA antigens, annotated TCRs were analysed further at the level of specific ORF or position within ORF. Breadth was defined as annotated unique rearrangements over total unique productive rearrangements; depth was the summed frequency of those rearrangements. TCR breadth was compared between groups using two-sided Wilcoxon rank-sum tests. TCRdb re-hosts the immuneACCESS table, in-frame sequences only. Its copies lack some clones; in the studies checked, an unresolved V gene accounts for under half of them, and the cause for the rest is not known. V and J calls and clone size are as listed in that table; D and trimming were resolved from the DNA. The sample has about 350,000 clones on record, about nine tenths of them singletons. The ten largest clones represent approximately 5.9% of the sample.

The treatment or condition label corresponds to: over 15 received Ad26.COV2.S at low or high dose, single or two shots; 5 received placebo; per-sample allocation not given. For vaccine and placebo recipients, repertoires were sequenced using samples collected on day 63 after the first injection. Between 29 July and 7 August 2020, Cohort 1b enrolled about two dozen adults aged 18-55 years at one site in Boston, USA. Ad26.COV2.S was a replication-incompetent adenovirus type 26 vector expressing a prefusion-stabilized SARS-CoV-2 spike protein from the original Wuhan strain. Trimming at the junction amounts to 5 bases on V and 2 bases on J, and the germline ends lie 14 bases apart. The CDR3, cysteine through phenylalanine, is 14 amino acids long. Only the CDR3 region is kept as DNA, spanning 42 bases read in frame from base 1. Via the germline V gene (reference sequence), CDR1 is GTSNPN and CDR2 SVGIG.

The clonotype comes from a person between 18 and 65 years old who received the Ad26.COV2.S COVID-19 vaccine or a placebo. Sequencing used peripheral blood, obtained in a trial of Ad26.COV2.S vaccine versus placebo. In this chain, TRBV30 is recombined with TRBJ2-3; TRBD1 is possibly the D segment (6 matching bases). Here is the DNA: TGTGCCTGGGTTGCAGGGGCCCTCACAGATACGCAGTATTTT. Protein translation: CAWVAGALTDTQYF.